This passage covers 7 T cell receptor beta chains from one sample sequenced in a study of T cells after yellow fever vaccination. A single record per CDR3 protein comes from TCRdb applying MiXCR to the 5' RACE reads. The top ten hold roughly 19% of the sample, which has fewer than 350,000 distinct CDR3 sequences, approximately 4.3% seen once. Here the sequenced sample was PBMCs, taken 15 days after the yellow fever booster vaccination. The origin of the receptors is a man between 18 and 29 years old who received the YFV17D yellow fever vaccine.

This clonotype showed up just a few times. The chain joins TRBV12-3 or TRBV12-4 to TRBJ2-7, with 7 bases identical to TRBD1. This CDR3 is 14 amino acids long. Trimming at V came to 6 bases and at J to 3 bases, leaving 8 bases not matched to a gene. CDR3 DNA: TGTGCCAGCAGCCGGACAGGTGGTCACTACGAGCAGTACTTC. Translating gives CASSRTGGHYEQYF.

This clonotype was found a few times. The chain has TRBV20-1 and TRBJ2-5; weak D call: TRBD2 (5 bases). Trimming shortened V by 6 bases and J by 5 bases, and 16 bases separated the two germline ends. The CDR3 sequence is 13 residues long. CDR1 DFQATT and CDR2 SNEGSKA come from the germline V gene (reference sequence). The CDR3 sequence is CSARLLLPETQYF. The CDR3 nucleotides read TGCAGTGCGCGACTACTTCTGCCGGAGACCCAGTACTTC.

This clonotype has at least ten counts. The chain combines TRBV28 with TRBJ1-6, with D hard to call. The length of the CDR3 is 12 residues. V was pared by 3 bases and J by 10 bases, with 7 bases between. The germline V gene has CDR1 MDHEN and CDR2 SYDVKM. The CDR3: CASSFLVSPLHF. The CDR3, as DNA: TGTGCCAGCAGTTTCTTGGTCTCACCCCTCCACTTT.

This clonotype was seen repeatedly, ten times or more. The V call is TRBV15, the J call TRBJ2-1; the D is unclear. CDR3 size: 16 residues. The V and J ends lost 3 bases and 0 bases respectively, with 12 bases between them. Germline V gives CDR1 LNHNV, CDR2 YYDKDF (reference sequence). The CDR3 nucleotides read TGTGCCACCAGCAGGCTCCGTGGCAGCTCCTACAATGAGCAGTTCTTC. Amino acids: CATSRLRGSSYNEQFF.

The table lists this clonotype with many counts. The J gene is TRBJ1-1, the V gene TRBV27; D gene ambiguous. This CDR3 contains 16 residues. Looked up from germline, CDR1 is MNHEY and CDR2 is SMNVEV (reference sequence). V lost 5 bases and J lost 1, with 17 bases in between. Here the CDR3 reads CASSPLLVTSNTEAFF. CDR3 in DNA: TGTGCCAGCAGTCCCCTCCTCGTAACGTCGAACACTGAAGCTTTCTTT.

V gene TRBV11-1 combines with J gene TRBJ1-6; no clear D gene. There are 13 residues in the CDR3. Germline CDR1 and CDR2: SGHAT and FQDESV (reference sequence). V was cut by 2 bases and J by 9 bases, with 8 bases left in between. For the CDR3, the DNA is TGTGCCAGCAGCTTAAGAACGGGTTCACCCCTCCACTTT. This sequence encodes CASSLRTGSPLHF.

This clonotype was picked up many times. The chain couples TRBV4-1 to TRBJ1-1, with TRBD1 matching 12 bases. CDR1 is MGHRA and CDR2 is YSYEKL in the germline V gene. The CDR3 has 17 amino acids. V was clipped by 6 bases and J by 3 bases; unmatched bases: 11. The CDR3, as DNA: TGCGCCAGCAGTTTCCGGGACAGGGGGCGAGTGGACACTGAAGCTTTCTTT. Translated, it gives CASSFRDRGRVDTEAFF.